Listed below are T cell receptor beta chains from one sample, sequenced in a study of early stage breast cancer tumors. Repertoires were generated with immunoSEQ multiplex PCR, while TCRdb's copy carries only in-frame clones and drops some. This sample has just over 50,000 clones, with about 77% found just once. Sequenced material: blood. The receptor source for this set is a person between 35 and 49 years old with breast cancer. CDR3s include the opening cysteine and the closing phenylalanine or tryptophan. The order of the fields is D gene, CDR3 length, clone size, J gene, V gene, CDR3 protein, CDR3 DNA. The D gene is left open where the match is weak. Size is stated for part of the rows, as once, few or many counts, or as a class when the clone is expanded.

- | 14 | - | TRBJ1-1 | TRBV4-1 | CASSLTRTNTEAFF | TGCGCCAGCAGCCTAACCCGAACGAACACTGAAGCTTTCTTT
- | 15 | - | TRBJ2-1 | TRBV6-1 | CASSRATMQNNEQFF | TGTGCCAGCAGTCGGGCCACCATGCAGAACAATGAGCAGTTCTTC
- | 14 | - | TRBJ2-5 | TRBV5-1 | CASSLVGGQETQYF | TGCGCCAGCAGCTTGGTAGGCGGACAAGAGACCCAGTACTTC
- | 14 | few | TRBJ2-7 | TRBV27 | CASSLSPTSYEQYF | TGTGCCAGCAGTTTAAGCCCGACTAGCTACGAGCAGTACTTC
TRBD1 | 19 | - | TRBJ1-5 | TRBV30 | CAWPRGDRGLSESNQPQHF | TGTGCCTGGCCCCGAGGGGACAGGGGGCTGTCGGAAAGCAATCAGCCCCAGCATTTT
TRBD2 | 16 | - | TRBJ2-1 | TRBV10-3 | CAISVGGAGGLNEQFF | TGTGCCATCAGTGTTGGGGGAGCGGGAGGCCTCAATGAGCAGTTCTTC
- | 15 | few | TRBJ1-2 | TRBV5-1 | CASSLASTHQGGYTF | TGCGCCAGCAGCTTGGCCTCGACCCATCAGGGCGGCTACACCTTC
- | 14 | - | TRBJ1-3 | TRBV18 | CASSPPSRTDTIYF | TGTGCCAGCTCACCACCCTCGCGCACAGACACCATATATTTT
- | 14 | few | TRBJ1-4 | TRBV28 | CASSSQGKDEKLFF | TGTGCCAGCAGTTCACAGGGAAAGGATGAAAAACTGTTTTTT
- | 14 | - | TRBJ1-3 | TRBV6-6 | CASSSQVSGNTIYF | TGTGCCAGCAGCTCACAGGTCTCTGGAAACACCATATATTTT
TRBD1 | 16 | - | TRBJ1-2 | TRBV19 | CASSVVPGQGFYGYTF | TGTGCCAGTAGTGTAGTGCCGGGACAGGGATTCTATGGCTACACCTTC
TRBD2 | 17 | - | TRBJ2-3 | TRBV5-1 | CASSLGTSGGNTDTQYF | TGCGCCAGCAGCCTGGGCACTTCGGGGGGAAACACAGATACGCAGTATTTT
- | 13 | - | TRBJ1-2 | TRBV6-5 | CASSYNTIYGYTF | TGTGCCAGCAGTTATAATACAATCTATGGCTACACCTTC